What follows are 14 T cell receptor beta chains derived from one specimen sequenced in a study of early T cells in non-severe SARS-CoV-2 infection. TCRdb reanalysed the 5' RACE reads using MiXCR and keeps one entry per CDR3 protein. The sample shows fewer than 30,000 distinct CDR3 sequences, 4% to 4.5% of them seen only once. The specimen sequenced was whole blood. These receptors came from an adult who was a healthcare worker with PCR-confirmed SARS-CoV-2 infection or an uninfected control (not recorded which).

This clonotype was picked up many times. V is TRBV2 and J is TRBJ2-4, with 7 bases fitting TRBD2. The length of the CDR3 is 14 residues. V shed 3 bases, J shed 5 bases, and the junction held 4 bases outside the gene matches. CDR1 and CDR2 from the germline V gene are SNHLY and FYNNEI. CDR3 region: CASSDGGSQNIQYF. In DNA form, the CDR3 reads TGTGCCAGCAGTGATGGCGGGAGTCAAAACATTCAGTACTTC.

This chain uses TRBV24-1 with TRBJ2-2, with 9 bases that match TRBD2. Germline lookup yields CDR1 KGHDR and CDR2 SFDVKD. The CDR3 extends over 18 amino acids. V trimming: 4 bases; J trimming: 6 bases; junction bases outside the gene matches: 14. The CDR3: CATSDPTRASGTSGELFF. The CDR3 DNA sequence: TGTGCCACCAGTGACCCCACGAGGGCTAGCGGGACTTCCGGGGAGCTGTTTTTT.

This clonotype was detected a few times. The V and J genes are TRBV29-1 and TRBJ2-7; D is perhaps TRBD1 or TRBD2 (5 bases each). The V gene lost 4 bases and the J gene lost 2 bases, with 12 bases spanning the gap. The CDR3 contains 13 residues. Per germline, CDR1 SQVTM and CDR2 ANQGSEA. DNA for the CDR3: TGCAGCGTTGGGGGACGGGCGACCTACGAGCAGTACTTC. This encodes CSVGGRATYEQYF.

This clonotype was detected many times. This chain uses TRBV7-2 with TRBJ1-3, with 9 nucleotides matching TRBD1. V was pared by 5 bases and J by 1 base, with 3 bases of the junction left unmatched. This CDR3 region has 15 residues. CDR1 and CDR2 (germline): SGHTA, FQGNSA. The CDR3 coding sequence is TGTGCCAGCAGCAGGGACAGGGCTTCTGGAAACACCATATATTTT. Its protein is CASSRDRASGNTIYF.

This clonotype was found a few times. The chain couples TRBV5-1 to TRBJ2-1; either TRBD1 or TRBD2 may fit D (5 bases each). The V end was cut by 0 bases, the J end by 9 bases, with 13 bases between. The CDR3 is 14 amino acids. Germline V gene lookup returns CDR1 SGHRS and CDR2 YFSETQ. CDR3 sequence reads: CASSLVVGDGEQFF. In DNA form, the CDR3 reads TGCGCCAGCAGCTTGGTTGTAGGGGACGGTGAGCAGTTCTTC.

In its sample, this clonotype was seen many times. The rearrangement uses TRBV18 and TRBJ2-2; D is uncertain. Germline assignment: CDR1 KGHSH and CDR2 LQKENI. The CDR3 sequence is 14 residues long. The germline V and J ends were trimmed by 0 bases and 6 bases, with 8 bases remaining between them. CDR3: CASSPPRVPGELFF. The CDR3, as DNA: TGTGCCAGCTCACCACCCCGTGTCCCCGGGGAGCTGTTTTTT. The full variable domain, its missing parts supplied by reference TRBV18 and TRBJ2-2, is NAGVMQNPRHLVRRRGQEARLRCSPMKGHSHVYWYRQLPEEGLKFMVYLQKENIIDESGMPKERFSAEFPKEGPSILRIQQVVRGDSAAYFCASSPPRVPGELFFGEGSRLTVL.

This clonotype turned up a few times. This chain links TRBV6-7 with TRBJ2-1, with D unclear. TRBV6-7 is identified as an open reading frame with a role that is uncertain. The germline V and J ends were trimmed by 10 bases and 9 bases, with 22 bases remaining between them. The CDR3 spans 14 residues. CDR3 amino acids: CAIREQSQTIEQFF. DNA of the CDR3: TGTGCCATTAGGGAACAAAGTCAGACAATTGAGCAGTTCTTC.

Many counts were recorded for this clonotype. This rearrangement joins TRBV29-1 to TRBJ2-1; 9 bases are a match to TRBD1. The CDR3 is 12 amino acids. The junction had 5 bases not matched to a gene; V was cut back by 6 bases and J by 8 bases. The V gene's germline CDR1 is SQVTM and CDR2 ANQGSEA. CDR3 in amino acids: CSVGQGSDEQFF. Written as DNA, the CDR3 is TGCAGCGTCGGACAGGGGAGCGATGAGCAGTTCTTC.

The table lists this clonotype with a few counts. V and J are TRBV6-6 and TRBJ1-6; 8 bases align to TRBD1. The CDR3 loop spans 16 amino acids. V gave up 5 bases and J gave up 7 bases; unmatched junction bases: 10. CDR1 and CDR2 (germline): MNHNY, SVGAGI (reference sequence). This chain's CDR3 is CASSQSRTGRNSPLHF. In DNA form, the CDR3 reads TGTGCCAGCAGTCAATCCCGGACAGGGAGGAATTCACCCCTCCACTTT.

This clonotype showed up many times. This chain connects TRBV7-2 to TRBJ1-4, with a possible D match to TRBD1 (5 bases). This CDR3 has 17 residues. Trimming took off 0 bases at V and 4 bases at J, with 15 bases between the two ends. Looked up from germline, CDR1 is SGHTA and CDR2 is FQGNSA. CDR3 residues: CASSLASGQDGNEKLFF. The DNA of the CDR3 is TGTGCCAGCAGCTTAGCGTCGGGGCAGGATGGTAATGAAAAACTGTTTTTT.

This clonotype was detected a few times. The chain joins TRBV6-2 or TRBV6-3 to TRBJ2-1; the match to TRBD1 covers 7 bases. CDR3 size: 14 residues. After removal of 4 bases from V and 8 bases from J, the junction contained 8 bases not matched to a gene. Germline CDR1 is MNHEY and CDR2 is SVGEGT. DNA for the CDR3: TGTGCCAGCAGTTTCCTAACAGGGGACGATGAGCAGTTCTTC. Translation: CASSFLTGDDEQFF.

This clonotype came up many times. This rearrangement joins TRBV7-9 to TRBJ2-3; TRBD1 agrees at 12 bases. The V gene's germline CDR1 is SEHNR and CDR2 FQNEAQ (reference sequence). With V trimmed by 5 bases and J by 2 bases, 14 bases remained unmatched. This CDR3 comprises 19 residues. The CDR3 nucleotides read TGTGCCAGCAGCCCTGGGACAGGGGGCGGTCTCCCCGCCACAGATACGCAGTATTTT. Its translation: CASSPGTGGGLPATDTQYF. Full variable domain (rest looked up from reference TRBV7-9 and TRBJ2-3): DTGVSQNPRHKITKRGQNVTFRCDPISEHNRLYWYRQTLGQGPEFLTYFQNEAQLEKSRLLSDRFSAERPKGSFSTLEIQRTEQGDSAMYLCASSPGTGGGLPATDTQYFGPGTRLTVL.

At least ten counts were recorded for this clonotype. J is TRBJ2-2 and V is TRBV19, with D possibly called TRBD1 or TRBD2 (5 bases each). The ends were cut back, 3 bases at V and 4 bases at J, with 15 bases in the middle. There are 16 residues in the CDR3. Looked up from germline, CDR1 is LNHDA and CDR2 is SQIVND (reference sequence). DNA for the CDR3: TGTGCCAGTAGTATCTGGGCGAGGGGATCCACCGGGGAGCTGTTTTTT. Translated, it gives CASSIWARGSTGELFF.

At least ten counts were recorded for this clonotype. The chain employs TRBV4-3 and TRBJ1-4, with D uncertain. Trimming removed 3 bases from V and 3 bases from J, with 11 bases in between. Germline V gives CDR1 LGHNA, CDR2 YSLEER. This CDR3 comprises 15 residues. The CDR3 sequence: CASSQIGPSNEKLFF. The CDR3 DNA reads as TGCGCCAGCAGCCAGATAGGACCGTCTAATGAAAAACTGTTTTTT.